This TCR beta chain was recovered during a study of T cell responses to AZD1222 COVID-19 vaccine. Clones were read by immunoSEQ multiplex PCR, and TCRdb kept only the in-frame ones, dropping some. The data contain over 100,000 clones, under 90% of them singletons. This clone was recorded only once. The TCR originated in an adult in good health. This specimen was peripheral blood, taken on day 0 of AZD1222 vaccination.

The CDR3 bases are TGTGCCAGCAGTAGGGCCGTGGGCAATCAGCCCCAGCATTTT. Protein sequence: CASSRAVGNQPQHF. V gene TRBV6-2 or TRBV6-3 combines with J gene TRBJ1-5; D call uncertain. The germline gives CDR1 MNHEY, CDR2 SVGEGT. V was trimmed by 5 bases and J by 2 bases, leaving 10 bases between them. CDR3 size: 14 residues.